A selection of T cell receptor beta chains follows, all from one sample in a study of memory CD4+ T cells and cytomegalovirus serostatus. Assay: immunoSEQ multiplex PCR; the TCRdb copy retains only in-frame clones and omits some. Altogether tens of thousands of clones are present, 70% to 80% being singletons, with the ten largest covering 1% to 1.3%. The sample comprised memory CD4+ T cells from blood. The source is an adult in good health and CMV-seronegative. Both conserved end residues are part of each CDR3.

V gene: TRBV2
J gene: TRBJ2-7
CDR3 protein: CASNRREGSEQYF

V gene: TRBV7-2
J gene: TRBJ2-1
CDR3 protein: CASSPAGTSGYNEQFF

V gene: TRBV12-5
J gene: TRBJ1-4
CDR3 protein: CASGSGQGFNEKLFF

V gene: TRBV19
J gene: TRBJ2-7
CDR3 protein: CASSMKDRGFEQYF

V gene: TRBV14
J gene: TRBJ2-2
CDR3 protein: CASSQVFGGQGVPGELFF

V gene: TRBV7-2
J gene: TRBJ2-3
CDR3 protein: CASSYGPGDTQYF

V gene: TRBV28
J gene: TRBJ1-1
CDR3 protein: CASSYSKNTEAFF

V gene: TRBV18
J gene: TRBJ2-1
CDR3 protein: CASSPSGVYNEQFF

V gene: TRBV6-5
J gene: TRBJ1-3
CDR3 protein: CASSYRGSGNTIYF

V gene: TRBV2
J gene: TRBJ2-4
CDR3 protein: CASSEGQGARNIQYF

V gene: TRBV5-1
J gene: TRBJ2-3
CDR3 protein: CASSSQERGVSTDTQYF

V gene: TRBV11-1
J gene: TRBJ2-5
CDR3 protein: CASSQLTGSRNQETQYF

V gene: TRBV5-6
J gene: TRBJ1-2
CDR3 protein: CASIDSSNYGYTF

V gene: TRBV7-2
J gene: TRBJ2-5
CDR3 protein: CASSSRTVAGGRRGETQYF

V gene: TRBV11-3
J gene: TRBJ2-7
CDR3 protein: CASSLLGTGSAYEQYF

V gene: TRBV7-2
J gene: TRBJ1-2
CDR3 protein: CASSPGQANYGYTF

V gene: TRBV2
J gene: TRBJ2-3
CDR3 protein: CASNDFADTQYF

V gene: TRBV15
J gene: TRBJ2-1
CDR3 protein: CATSKTGRNNEQFF

V gene: TRBV30
J gene: TRBJ1-1
CDR3 protein: CAWVGLGSEAFF

V gene: TRBV7-6
J gene: TRBJ1-1
CDR3 protein: CASSLLGTGNTEAFF

V gene: TRBV11-2
J gene: TRBJ1-5
CDR3 protein: CASSRDELQPQHF

V gene: TRBV19
J gene: TRBJ2-6
CDR3 protein: CASSFRASGANVLTF

V gene: TRBV6-5
J gene: TRBJ2-7
CDR3 protein: CASRKGRNLYEQYF

V gene: TRBV9
J gene: TRBJ1-2
CDR3 protein: CASSDRRSGGYTF

V gene: TRBV11-3
J gene: TRBJ1-1
CDR3 protein: CASSSRTANTEAFF

V gene: TRBV6-6
J gene: TRBJ1-2
CDR3 protein: CASRHSGGINYGYTF

V gene: TRBV13
J gene: TRBJ1-1
CDR3 protein: CASSRGQGNTEAFF

V gene: TRBV2
J gene: TRBJ2-6
CDR3 protein: CASSLGSGANVLTF

V gene: TRBV9
J gene: TRBJ1-5
CDR3 protein: CASSRGRDNQPQHF

V gene: TRBV5-1
J gene: TRBJ2-2
CDR3 protein: CASSLVAAKNTGELFF

V gene: TRBV30
J gene: TRBJ2-7
CDR3 protein: CAGKLRGSYEQYF

V gene: TRBV9
J gene: TRBJ2-1
CDR3 protein: CASSVATSGSGDNEQFF

V gene: TRBV11-3
J gene: TRBJ2-7
CDR3 protein: CASSQGDSYEQYF

V gene: TRBV9
J gene: TRBJ2-7
CDR3 protein: CASSGGLAGYEQYF

V gene: TRBV5-4
J gene: TRBJ2-2
CDR3 protein: CASSLEGLSTGELFF